This T cell receptor beta chain was recorded in a study of T cells in Graves' hyperthyroidism and ophthalmopathy. What was amplified from RNA transcripts were TCR beta CDR3 regions. The HTBI primer set was used in a first-round RT-PCR of the TCR CDR3. TCRdb fed the multiplex PCR reads into MiXCR, producing one record per CDR3 protein. Here the sample spans 550,000 to 800,000 distinct CDR3 sequences, 15% to 20% being singletons. This clonotype was found a few times. The sequencing sample was made of blood. This clonotype was sampled from a man in his fifties or sixties with Graves' hyperthyroidism.

The DNA of the CDR3 is TGTGCCAGCAGAGTTGGCGGTGCCAAAAACATTCAGTACTTC. This sequence encodes CASRVGGAKNIQYF. This rearrangement joins TRBV27 to TRBJ2-4; D gene uncertain. Germline loops: CDR1 MNHEY, CDR2 SMNVEV (reference sequence). The CDR3 is 14 amino acids. V dropped 6 bases and J dropped 1 base, with 10 bases sitting between them.